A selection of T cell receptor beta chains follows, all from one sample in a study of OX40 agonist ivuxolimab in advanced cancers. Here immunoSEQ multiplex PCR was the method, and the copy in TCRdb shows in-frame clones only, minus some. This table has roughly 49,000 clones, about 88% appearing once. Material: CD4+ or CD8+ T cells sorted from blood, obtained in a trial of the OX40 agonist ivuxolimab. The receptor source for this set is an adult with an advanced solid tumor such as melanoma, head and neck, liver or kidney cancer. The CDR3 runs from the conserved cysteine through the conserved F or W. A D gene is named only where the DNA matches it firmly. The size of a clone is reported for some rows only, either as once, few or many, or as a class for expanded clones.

CASSMRVRETQYF	TGTGCCAGTAGTATGAGGGTACGGGAGACCCAGTACTTC	.	.	TRBV19	TRBJ2-5
CASTPDRTLSTDTQYF	TGTGCCAGCACCCCAGACAGGACCCTAAGCACAGATACGCAGTATTTT	.	.	TRBV27	TRBJ2-3
CASSLKSAGYEQYF	TGTGCCAGCAGCTTGAAATCCGCGGGTTACGAGCAGTACTTC	.	.	TRBV9	TRBJ2-7
CSVGGVPLGTQYF	TGCAGCGTTGGGGGGGTCCCTCTGGGCACCCAGTACTTC	.	.	TRBV29-1	TRBJ2-5
CASSYPGSSLDGELFF	TGTGCCAGCAGCTATCCAGGGAGTTCGTTGGACGGGGAGCTGTTTTTT	few	.	TRBV5-4	TRBJ2-2
CASSPPGRTYEQYF	TGCGCCAGCAGCCCACCCGGACGGACCTACGAGCAGTACTTC	.	.	TRBV4-1	TRBJ2-7
CASSLESLAWEQYF	TGTGCCAGCAGCTTAGAGTCCCTAGCGTGGGAGCAGTACTTC	.	.	TRBV11-1	TRBJ2-7
CASTLSGNSYEQYF	TGTGCCAGCACCTTATCAGGGAACTCCTACGAGCAGTACTTC	once	.	TRBV6-1	TRBJ2-7
CASSPSQGLGYGYTF	TGTGCCAGCAGCCCATCACAGGGGCTGGGCTATGGCTACACCTTC	.	TRBD1	TRBV16	TRBJ1-2
CASSSYSFLNKNIQYF	TGTGCCAGCAGTTCCTACAGCTTTCTGAACAAAAACATTCAGTACTTC	.	.	TRBV6-5	TRBJ2-4
CASRPWGTNEKLFF	TGTGCCAGCAGGCCTTGGGGGACTAATGAAAAACTGTTTTTT	few	.	TRBV11-2	TRBJ1-4
CASSLAWSSGGASTDTQYF	TGCGCCAGCAGCTTGGCCTGGTCTAGCGGGGGGGCCAGCACAGATACGCAGTATTTT	.	TRBD2	TRBV5-1	TRBJ2-3
CAAQGSSYEQYF	TGTGCCGCACAGGGTTCGTCCTACGAGCAGTACTTC	.	.	TRBV6-5	TRBJ2-7
CASSHTLDRGKNEQYF	TGTGCCAGCAGCCATACCCTAGACAGGGGGAAGAACGAGCAGTACTTC	.	TRBD1	TRBV7-3	TRBJ2-7
CASSIRTGPETQYF	TGTGCCAGCAGCATCCGGACAGGGCCGGAGACCCAGTACTTC	once	TRBD1	TRBV7-3	TRBJ2-5
CASSIVGGFETQYF	TGTGCCAGTAGTATAGTTGGGGGGTTTGAGACCCAGTACTTC	.	.	TRBV19	TRBJ2-5
CSVPTGHYGYTF	TGCAGCGTCCCGACAGGGCACTATGGCTACACCTTC	.	TRBD1	TRBV29-1	TRBJ1-2
CASSLGGAGANVLTF	TGCGCCAGCAGCTTAGGAGGAGCTGGGGCCAACGTCCTGACTTTC	.	.	TRBV5-1	TRBJ2-6
CSVVSDTQYF	TGCAGCGTTGTATCAGATACGCAGTATTTT	.	.	TRBV29-1	TRBJ2-3
CSVILKVNEQFF	TGCAGCGTGATACTCAAGGTCAATGAGCAGTTCTTC	.	.	TRBV29-1	TRBJ2-1
CASSRNGNYEQYF	TGTGCCAGTAGTAGAAACGGAAACTACGAGCAGTACTTC	.	.	TRBV19	TRBJ2-7
CASSVWTSGYTDTQYF	TGTGCCAGCAGCGTTTGGACTAGCGGATACACAGATACGCAGTATTTT	.	TRBD2	TRBV11-2	TRBJ2-3
CASSSGLLAGYEQYF	TGTGCCAGCAGTTCAGGATTGCTAGCGGGGTACGAGCAGTACTTC	.	TRBD2	TRBV27	TRBJ2-7
CACTQAPAEETQYF	TGTGCCTGTACTCAGGCCCCAGCGGAAGAGACCCAGTACTTC	.	.	TRBV30	TRBJ2-5
CASSLRESYYNEQFF	TGTGCCAGCAGTCTCAGGGAAAGTTATTACAATGAGCAGTTCTTC	.	.	TRBV6-5	TRBJ2-1
CASSFSSGGGNEKLFF	TGTGCCAGCAGCTTTTCTTCTGGGGGGGGGAATGAAAAACTGTTTTTT	.	.	TRBV5-4	TRBJ1-4
CASSAVYEQYF	TGTGCCAGCAGTGCTGTCTACGAGCAGTACTTC	once	.	TRBV28	TRBJ2-7
CASSLFRQAGAEAFF	TGTGCCAGCAGCTTGTTCCGACAGGCAGGGGCTGAAGCTTTCTTT	.	.	TRBV11-2	TRBJ1-1
CASKDRGLYNEQFF	TGTGCCAGCAAGGACAGGGGCCTCTACAATGAGCAGTTCTTC	.	TRBD1	TRBV6-6	TRBJ2-1
CASTDGGPQETQYF	TGTGCCAGCACAGACGGGGGGCCCCAAGAGACCCAGTACTTC	.	.	TRBV28	TRBJ2-5
CASSLAGWDEQYF	TGTGCCAGCAGCTTAGCGGGATGGGACGAGCAGTACTTC	.	.	TRBV7-9	TRBJ2-7
CASSYSRGNEKLFF	TGTGCCAGCAGTTACTCGAGAGGGAATGAAAAACTGTTTTTT	.	.	TRBV6-5	TRBJ1-4
CASSFVAGTYNEQFF	TGTGCCAGCAGTTTTGTAGCGGGAACCTACAATGAGCAGTTCTTC	once	TRBD2	TRBV6-6	TRBJ2-1
CASSYSSVYGIERYTF	TGTGCCAGCAGTTACTCGTCGGTCTACGGAATCGAACGCTACACCTTC	.	.	TRBV6-5	TRBJ1-2
CASSHLTDSGNTIYF	TGTGCCAGCAGCCACCTGACAGACTCTGGAAACACCATATATTTT	.	.	TRBV11-2	TRBJ1-3
CASSLQGGAGELFF	TGTGCCAGCAGTTTACAGGGTGGTGCCGGGGAGCTGTTTTTT	few	.	TRBV6-5	TRBJ2-2
CASSEETQYF	TGTGCCAGCAGTGAAGAGACCCAGTACTTC	once	.	TRBV28	TRBJ2-5
CASSKGQGYWGNQPQHF	TGTGCCAGCAGTAAGGGACAGGGCTATTGGGGCAATCAGCCCCAGCATTTT	.	TRBD1	TRBV6-7	TRBJ1-5
CASSQPRAQETQYF	TGCGCCAGCAGTCAACCACGGGCCCAAGAGACCCAGTACTTC	.	.	TRBV23-1	TRBJ2-5
CSARGGVEAFF	TGCAGTGCTCGGGGGGGGGTTGAAGCTTTCTTT	.	.	TRBV20-1	TRBJ1-1
CASSVYPGPRDEKLFF	TGTGCCAGCAGCGTCTATCCGGGCCCCAGGGATGAAAAACTGTTTTTT	.	.	TRBV9	TRBJ1-4
CASSGRAGNSPLHF	TGTGCCAGCAGTGGAAGGGCGGGAAATTCACCCCTCCACTTT	.	.	TRBV6-1	TRBJ1-6
CASSRSSQGYEQYF	TGTGCCAGCAGCCGGAGCTCCCAGGGGTACGAGCAGTACTTC	.	.	TRBV28	TRBJ2-7
CASRKEGAETQYF	TGTGCCAGCAGGAAGGAGGGGGCGGAGACCCAGTACTTC	.	.	TRBV6-1	TRBJ2-5
CASSATQGSNEKLFF	TGTGCCAGCAGCGCGACACAGGGATCTAATGAAAAACTGTTTTTT	.	.	TRBV11-2	TRBJ1-4
CASRRYNEQFF	TGTGCCAGCAGGAGATACAATGAGCAGTTCTTC	.	.	TRBV25-1	TRBJ2-1
CASTPVGIKSPLHF	TGTGCCAGTACCCCCGTGGGGATTAAATCACCCCTCCACTTT	once	.	TRBV19	TRBJ1-6
CASSSSSRSQETQYF	TGTGCCAGCAGTTCCTCCTCAAGAAGTCAAGAGACCCAGTACTTC	.	.	TRBV28	TRBJ2-5
CASKAGTGSYEQYF	TGCGCCAGCAAAGCCGGGACAGGGTCTTACGAGCAGTACTTC	once	TRBD1	TRBV10-2	TRBJ2-7
CASSERGETEAFF	TGCGCCAGCAGCGAGAGGGGGGAAACTGAAGCTTTCTTT	.	.	TRBV5-1	TRBJ1-1
CASSEGQGTGELFF	TGTGCCAGCAGCGAGGGACAGGGGACCGGGGAGCTGTTTTTT	once	TRBD1	TRBV9	TRBJ2-2
CASSYLSNDSPLHF	TGTGCCAGCAGTTACCTATCGAATGATTCACCCCTCCACTTT	.	.	TRBV6-5	TRBJ1-6
CASRLTVSGNTIYF	TGTGCCAGCAGGCTGACCGTCTCTGGAAACACCATATATTTT	once	.	TRBV28	TRBJ1-3
CASSRDEHYEQYF	TGTGCCAGCAGCCGGGACGAACACTACGAGCAGTACTTC	once	.	TRBV5-4	TRBJ2-7
CASDGGMGGYTF	TGTGCCAGCGACGGTGGGATGGGAGGCTACACCTTC	.	.	TRBV2	TRBJ1-2
CASSVSPTYNEQFF	TGTGCCAGCAGCGTTTCTCCCACGTACAATGAGCAGTTCTTC	.	.	TRBV9	TRBJ2-1
CAISGSTGPNSPLHF	TGTGCCATCAGTGGTTCGACAGGCCCTAATTCACCCCTCCACTTT	.	.	TRBV10-3	TRBJ1-6
CASSYGGYEQFF	TGTGCCAGCAGTTACGGGGGCTATGAGCAGTTCTTC	.	.	TRBV6-5	TRBJ2-1
CASSFEGTATNEKLFF	TGCGCCAGCAGCTTTGAAGGGACAGCAACTAATGAAAAACTGTTTTTT	.	TRBD1	TRBV5-1	TRBJ1-4
CASSAGQKNNYGYTF	TGTGCCAGTAGTGCCGGACAGAAAAATAACTATGGCTACACCTTC	.	.	TRBV19	TRBJ1-2